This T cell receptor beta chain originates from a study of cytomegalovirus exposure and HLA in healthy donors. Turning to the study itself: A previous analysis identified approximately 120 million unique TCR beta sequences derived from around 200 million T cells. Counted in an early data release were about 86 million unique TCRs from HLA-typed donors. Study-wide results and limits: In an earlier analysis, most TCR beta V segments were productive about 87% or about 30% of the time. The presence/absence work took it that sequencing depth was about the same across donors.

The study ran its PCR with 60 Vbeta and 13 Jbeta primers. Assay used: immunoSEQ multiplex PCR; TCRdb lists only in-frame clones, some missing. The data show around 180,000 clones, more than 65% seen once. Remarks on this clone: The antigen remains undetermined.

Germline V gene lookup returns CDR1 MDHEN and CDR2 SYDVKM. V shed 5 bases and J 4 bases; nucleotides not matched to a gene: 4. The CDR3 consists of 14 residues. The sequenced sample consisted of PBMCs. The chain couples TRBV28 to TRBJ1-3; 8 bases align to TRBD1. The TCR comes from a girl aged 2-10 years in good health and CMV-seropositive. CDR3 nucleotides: TGTGCCAGCAGTCGGACAGGGCTCGGAAACACCATATATTTT. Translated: CASSRTGLGNTIYF.